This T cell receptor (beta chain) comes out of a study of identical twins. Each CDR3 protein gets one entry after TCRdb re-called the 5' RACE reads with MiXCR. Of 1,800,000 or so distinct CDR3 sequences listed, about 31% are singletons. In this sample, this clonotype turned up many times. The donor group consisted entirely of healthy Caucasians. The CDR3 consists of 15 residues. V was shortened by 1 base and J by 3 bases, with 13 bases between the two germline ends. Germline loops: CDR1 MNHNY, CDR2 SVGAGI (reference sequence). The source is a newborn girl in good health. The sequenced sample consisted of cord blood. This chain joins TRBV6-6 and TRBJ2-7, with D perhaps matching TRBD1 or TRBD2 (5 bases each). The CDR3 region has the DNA TGTGCCAGCAGTTACTTGGGGGAGTTTAGCTACGAGCAGTACTTC. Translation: CASSYLGEFSYEQYF.